This TCR beta chain emerged from a study of cytotoxic CD8 clonotypes in ibrutinib-treated CLL. This CDR3 has 13 amino acids. Germline-derived CDR1 and CDR2 are GTSNPN and SVGIG (reference sequence). Trimming removed 3 bases from V and 4 bases from J, with 12 bases in between. In regard to this clone: The antigen is not known.

Method: immunoSEQ multiplex PCR; TCRdb's copy keeps in-frame clones and lacks some. The sample holds about 120,000 clones, 58% seen once. Regarding the study as a whole: Samples were collected at differing times from sustained-remission and progressing patients.

The clonotype comes from a human donor with chronic lymphocytic leukemia. The input for sequencing was PBMCs, taken after 24 months of ibrutinib treatment. The rearrangement uses TRBV30 and TRBJ1-2; D call uncertain. The CDR3 sequence is CAWSDGGVYGYTF. CDR3 sequence (DNA): TGTGCCTGGAGCGATGGCGGAGTCTATGGCTACACCTTC. The complete variable domain, with remaining parts taken from reference TRBV30 and TRBJ1-2, reads SQTIHQWPATLVQPVGSPLSLECTVEGTSNPNLYWYRQAAGRGLQLLFYSVGIGQISSEVPQNLSASRPQDRQFILSSKKLLLSDSGFYLCAWSDGGVYGYTFGSGTRLTVV.